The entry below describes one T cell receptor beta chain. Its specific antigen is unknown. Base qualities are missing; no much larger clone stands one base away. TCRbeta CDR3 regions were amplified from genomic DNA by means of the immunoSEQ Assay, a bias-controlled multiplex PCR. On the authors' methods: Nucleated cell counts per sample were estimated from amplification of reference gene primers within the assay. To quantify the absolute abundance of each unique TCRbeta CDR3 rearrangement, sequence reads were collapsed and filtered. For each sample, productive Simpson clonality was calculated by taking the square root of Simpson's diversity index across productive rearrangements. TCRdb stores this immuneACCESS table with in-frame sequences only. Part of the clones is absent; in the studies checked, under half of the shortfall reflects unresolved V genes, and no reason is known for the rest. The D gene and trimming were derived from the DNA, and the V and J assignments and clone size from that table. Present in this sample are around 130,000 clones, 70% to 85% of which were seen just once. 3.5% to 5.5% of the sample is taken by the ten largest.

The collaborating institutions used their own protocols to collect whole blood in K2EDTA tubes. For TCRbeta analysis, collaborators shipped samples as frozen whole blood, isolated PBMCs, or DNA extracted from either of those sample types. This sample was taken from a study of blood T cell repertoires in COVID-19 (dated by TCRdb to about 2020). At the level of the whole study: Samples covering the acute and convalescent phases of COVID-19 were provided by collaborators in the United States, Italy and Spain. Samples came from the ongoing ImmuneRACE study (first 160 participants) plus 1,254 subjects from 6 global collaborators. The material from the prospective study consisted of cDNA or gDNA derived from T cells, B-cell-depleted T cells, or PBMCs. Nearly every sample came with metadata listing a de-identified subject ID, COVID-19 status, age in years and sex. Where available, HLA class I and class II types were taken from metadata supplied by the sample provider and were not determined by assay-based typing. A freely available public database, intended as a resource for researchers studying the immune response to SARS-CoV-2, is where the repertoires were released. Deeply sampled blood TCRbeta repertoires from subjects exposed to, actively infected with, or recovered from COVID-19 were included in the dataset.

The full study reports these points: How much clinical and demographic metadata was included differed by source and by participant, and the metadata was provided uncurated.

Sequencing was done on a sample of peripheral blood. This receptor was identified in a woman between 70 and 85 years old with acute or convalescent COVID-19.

For the CDR3, the sequence is CASNMDAGGRNTEAFF. The nucleotide sequence is TGTGCCAGTAACATGGATGCAGGGGGGAGGAACACTGAAGCTTTCTTT. Rearrangement joined TRBV2 to TRBJ1-1; the junction holds 7 bases that match TRBD1. Trimming accounts for 9 bases at V and 1 base at J, while the number of junction bases matched to no gene is 14. In the germline V gene, CDR1 corresponds to SNHLY and CDR2 to FYNNEI. From the cysteine up to the phenylalanine, the CDR3 has a length of 16 residues. This entry keeps only the CDR3 DNA: 48 bases, framed from base 1.